The clone carrying this TCR gamma chain was recorded at least ten times. A far larger clone is one nucleotide away, so this likely arose from a read error. The same CDR3 also results from other DNA sequences found in this sample. The sample is drawn from a study of γδ T cells in repeated Plasmodium falciparum infection. About the study: Four controlled malaria infections with P. falciparum NF54 spanned around 660 days.

With CATT, TCRdb re-called clones from the multiplex PCR reads. The profile shows 25,000 to 30,000 gamma-chain clones, 2.5% to 3.5% of them singletons. The specimen was gamma-delta T cells from blood. This sequence was found in a pool of human donors (malaria-infected and uninfected, not separated).

CDR3 bases: TGTGCCTTGTGGGAGGGATCTAGTAGTGATTGGATCAAGACGTTC. Translated: CALWEGSSSDWIKTF. The V gene reported is TRGV9; the J gene is uncalled. Germline assignment: CDR1 GITISATS and CDR2 ISYDGTV (reference sequence). The CDR3 has 15 amino acids.